Listed here are 30 T cell receptor beta chains from one sample, sequenced in a study of cytotoxic CD8 clonotypes in ibrutinib-treated CLL. Repertoires were generated with immunoSEQ multiplex PCR, while TCRdb's copy carries only in-frame clones and drops some. The data contain approximately 190,000 clones, more than 65% of them singletons. The sample here was PBMCs, taken after 12 months of ibrutinib treatment. These receptors were collected from a human donor with chronic lymphocytic leukemia.

This clone was detected many times. The V gene is TRBV6-5, the J gene TRBJ1-2; D uncertain. Germline CDR1 MNHEY, CDR2 SVGAGI. V dropped 5 bases and J dropped 4 bases, with 17 bases sitting between them. CDR3 length: 15 residues. The CDR3 bases are TGTGCCAGCAGTCCCGACTCGACGGGGAGCTATGGCTACACCTTC. It is translated as CASSPDSTGSYGYTF.

V gene TRBV30 combines with J gene TRBJ1-6; possibly TRBD1 for D (6 bases). Germline assignment: CDR1 GTSNPN and CDR2 SVGIG (reference sequence). The V and J ends lost 4 bases and 10 bases respectively, with 17 bases between them. This CDR3 comprises 14 residues. For the CDR3, the DNA is TGTGCCTGGAATCACAGGGACTTGAAATCACCCCTCCACTTT. Translated, it gives CAWNHRDLKSPLHF. Variable domain in full (rest from reference TRBV30 and TRBJ1-6): SQTIHQWPATLVQPVGSPLSLECTVEGTSNPNLYWYRQAAGRGLQLLFYSVGIGQISSEVPQNLSASRPQDRQFILSSKKLLLSDSGFYLCAWNHRDLKSPLHFGNGTRLTVT.

The chain is built from TRBV18 and TRBJ2-3; D not resolved. The CDR3 totals 12 residues. V was shortened by 2 bases and J by 6 bases, with 6 bases between the two germline ends. Per the germline V gene, CDR1 is KGHSH and CDR2 is LQKENI. This CDR3 reads CASSPLDDTQYF. CDR3 bases: TGTGCCAGCTCACCATTGGACGATACGCAGTATTTT.

The chain uses TRBV7-2 and TRBJ2-7, with 13 bases lining up with TRBD2. The CDR3 is 16 amino acids. Trimming removed 5 bases from V and 2 bases from J; junction bases left unmatched: 6. Germline CDR1 and CDR2: SGHTA and FQGNSA. CDR3: CASSPLLAGGPYEQYF. The DNA of the CDR3 is TGTGCCAGCAGCCCACTACTAGCGGGAGGGCCCTACGAGCAGTACTTC.

As for this clone: An end of the junction differs from the germline gene, which may be a read error. V gene TRBV5-6 combines with J gene TRBJ2-3; D tentatively fits TRBD1 or TRBD2 (5 bases each). CDR3 length: 17 residues. Germline values: CDR1 SGHDT, CDR2 YYEEEE. CDR3 sequence reads: CASGLGVRRPFTDTQYF. The DNA for the CDR3 is TGTGCCAGCGGCTTGGGGGTGAGGCGACCTTTCACAGATACGCAGTATTTT.

This chain joins TRBV30 and TRBJ2-5; 14 nucleotides agree with TRBD2. The germline gives CDR1 GTSNPN, CDR2 SVGIG (reference sequence). The CDR3 loop spans 17 amino acids. With 2 bases clipped from V and 5 bases from J, the junction kept 10 bases outside the gene matches. CDR3 sequence reads: CAWSQGLAGGSGETQYF. In DNA, the CDR3 is TGTGCCTGGAGTCAAGGACTAGCGGGGGGCTCCGGGGAGACCCAGTACTTC. Looking up the rest from reference TRBV30 and TRBJ2-5 gives the full variable domain: SQTIHQWPATLVQPVGSPLSLECTVEGTSNPNLYWYRQAAGRGLQLLFYSVGIGQISSEVPQNLSASRPQDRQFILSSKKLLLSDSGFYLCAWSQGLAGGSGETQYFGPGTRLLVL.

The chain is built from TRBV30 and TRBJ2-6; unclear D gene. The CDR3 contains 13 residues. Between the trimmed V and J ends, which lost 7 bases and 0 bases, there was a span of 7 bases. The germline V gene encodes CDR1 GTSNPN and CDR2 SVGIG (reference sequence). The DNA of the CDR3 is TGTGCCTCTGGAAGCTCTGGGGCCAACGTCCTGACTTTC. As protein: CASGSSGANVLTF.

The V gene is TRBV4-2, the J gene TRBJ2-1; D gene ambiguous. This CDR3 has 15 residues. In germline, CDR1 is LGHNA, CDR2 YNFKEQ. Trimming removed 0 bases at V and 0 bases at J, with 6 bases between. The CDR3: CASSQEGSSYNEQFF. DNA of the CDR3: TGTGCCAGCAGCCAAGAAGGTAGCTCCTACAATGAGCAGTTCTTC.

The V gene is TRBV9, the J gene TRBJ1-5; a possible D gene is TRBD1 (5 bases). Trimming left V 3 bases short and J 4 bases short, with 14 bases between. The length of the CDR3 is 15 residues. CDR1 is SGDLS, CDR2 YYNGEE, per germline. CDR3 sequence reads: CASSATGAFNQPQHF. DNA of the CDR3: TGTGCCAGCAGCGCTACCGGGGCCTTTAATCAGCCCCAGCATTTT.

This clone was seen just once. The chain combines TRBV6-5 with TRBJ2-5; the D is unclear. This CDR3 spans 13 amino acids. Germline V lookup: CDR1 MNHEY, CDR2 SVGAGI. Trimming shortened V by 4 bases and J by 5 bases, and 11 bases separated the two germline ends. The CDR3 DNA reads as TGTGCCAGCAGTTCCGGGTTGGGGGAGACCCAGTACTTC. Amino acid sequence: CASSSGLGETQYF.

The J gene is TRBJ2-5, the V gene TRBV5-4; D is unresolved. This CDR3 spans 14 amino acids. The V gene's germline CDR1 is SGHNT and CDR2 YYREEE (reference sequence). Between the trimmed V and J ends, which lost 2 bases and 5 bases, there was a span of 13 bases. In DNA, the CDR3 is TGTGCCAGCAGCTTCTTAACCCAAGGGGAGACCCAGTACTTC. Translating gives CASSFLTQGETQYF.

The J gene is TRBJ1-5, the V gene TRBV2; D ambiguous. V lost 3 bases to trimming and J lost 2 bases, with 8 bases between them. The CDR3 extends over 14 amino acids. The germline V gene has CDR1 SNHLY and CDR2 FYNNEI. The CDR3 sequence is CASSDEGRNQPQHF. The CDR3 nucleotides are TGTGCCAGCAGTGACGAGGGCCGCAATCAGCCCCAGCATTTT.

The V and J genes are TRBV6-5 and TRBJ1-4; D unresolved. In germline, CDR1 is MNHEY, CDR2 SVGAGI. There are 16 residues in the CDR3. Between the trimmed V and J ends, which lost 0 bases and 4 bases, there was a span of 12 bases. CDR3 DNA sequence: TGTGCCAGCAGTTACTCAGTGGGGATTGGTAATGAAAAACTGTTTTTT. Amino acids: CASSYSVGIGNEKLFF.

This chain connects TRBV2 to TRBJ2-3, with D maybe TRBD1 (5 bases). Trimming removed 3 bases from V and 5 bases from J, with 12 bases in between. The CDR3 sequence is 14 residues long. CDR1 is SNHLY, CDR2 FYNNEI, per germline. CDR3 region: CASSDRVGLDTQYF. CDR3 nucleotides: TGTGCCAGCAGTGACAGGGTAGGGTTAGATACGCAGTATTTT.

This clone was recorded only once. The rearrangement joins TRBV30 to TRBJ2-1; possibly TRBD2 for D (6 bases). CDR3 length: 13 amino acids. Germline V CDR1 and CDR2: GTSNPN, SVGIG (reference sequence). Trimming shortened V by 2 bases and J by 7 bases, and 12 bases separated the two germline ends. The CDR3 bases are TGTGCCTGGAGTCTGGGGGGTAAAAATGAGCAGTTCTTC. Protein sequence: CAWSLGGKNEQFF. The full variable domain, completed using reference TRBV30 and TRBJ2-1, is SQTIHQWPATLVQPVGSPLSLECTVEGTSNPNLYWYRQAAGRGLQLLFYSVGIGQISSEVPQNLSASRPQDRQFILSSKKLLLSDSGFYLCAWSLGGKNEQFFGPGTRLTVL.

This clone has only a few counts. The chain uses TRBV29-1 and TRBJ2-7; TRBD2 is a possible D gene (5 bases). In germline, CDR1 is SQVTM, CDR2 ANQGSEA. V lost 6 bases, J lost 7 bases, and 16 bases lay in between. The length of the CDR3 is 12 residues. CDR3 region: CSVGIGQEEQYF. DNA of the CDR3: TGCAGCGTCGGGATCGGGCAAGAAGAGCAGTACTTC.

The chain is built from TRBV7-9 and TRBJ2-3; TRBD2 aligns across 9 bases. This CDR3 region has 14 residues. Germline lookup yields CDR1 SEHNR and CDR2 FQNEAQ (reference sequence). The junction had 4 bases not matched to a gene; V was cut back by 5 bases and J by 4 bases. Here the CDR3 reads CASSPSSGADTQYF. The DNA for the CDR3 is TGTGCCAGCAGCCCATCTAGCGGGGCAGATACGCAGTATTTT.

The chain combines TRBV29-1 with TRBJ2-3; D possibly corresponds to TRBD2 (6 bases). The CDR3 spans 18 residues. V was pared by 3 bases and J by 0 bases, with 22 bases between. Germline V gene sequence: CDR1 SQVTM, CDR2 ANQGSEA. CDR3 sequence: CSVDASGGIYYSTDTQYF. The CDR3 nucleotides read TGCAGCGTTGATGCGAGTGGCGGGATCTATTATAGCACAGATACGCAGTATTTT.

The chain is built from TRBV27 and TRBJ1-5; no reliable D call. Germline V gene sequence: CDR1 MNHEY, CDR2 SMNVEV (reference sequence). The CDR3 extends over 13 amino acids. V lost 2 bases and J 1 base, leaving 3 bases between the germline ends. Written as DNA, the CDR3 is TGTGCCAGCAGTTTAATGAGCAATCAGCCCCAGCATTTT. Encoded protein: CASSLMSNQPQHF.

The chain uses TRBV9 and TRBJ2-7, with D perhaps matching TRBD2 (6 bases). The CDR3 spans 16 residues. Trimming removed 0 bases from V and 3 bases from J, with 16 bases in between. Germline loops: CDR1 SGDLS, CDR2 YYNGEE. In DNA, the CDR3 is TGTGCCAGCAGCGTAGGAGGCCACGGGGAGGACTACGAGCAGTACTTC. Translated, it gives CASSVGGHGEDYEQYF. Combining the CDR3 with reference TRBV9 and TRBJ2-7 gives the whole variable domain DSGVTQTPKHLITATGQRVTLRCSPRSGDLSVYWYQQSLDQGLQFLIQYYNGEERAKGNILERFSAQQFPDLHSELNLSSLELGDSALYFCASSVGGHGEDYEQYFGPGTRLTVT.

As concerns this clone: At the DNA level, this CDR3 is encoded by other sequences in the same sample as well. This chain uses TRBV28 with TRBJ1-1, with TRBD1 as a possible D gene (5 bases). Germline values: CDR1 MDHEN, CDR2 SYDVKM. V gave up 5 bases and J gave up 1 base, with 11 bases separating them. This CDR3 region has 14 residues. Here the CDR3 reads CASSPHTGNTEAFF. The CDR3 nucleotides are TGTGCCAGCAGTCCCCATACAGGGAACACTGAAGCTTTCTTT.

This chain uses TRBV10-2 with TRBJ2-7; 9 bases align to TRBD1. Trimming took 7 bases from V and 5 from J; bases not matched to a gene: 6. The CDR3 spans 13 residues. Germline V gives CDR1 WSHSY, CDR2 SAAADI. This chain's CDR3 is CASTGQGTHEQYF. CDR3 DNA sequence: TGCGCCAGCACCGGACAGGGGACCCACGAGCAGTACTTC.

The chain recombines TRBV7-9 with TRBJ1-1; TRBD1 is a possible D gene (5 bases). Germline CDR1 SEHNR, CDR2 FQNEAQ (reference sequence). This CDR3 spans 16 amino acids. V lost 9 bases and J 0 bases, leaving 20 bases between the germline ends. Here the CDR3 DNA reads TGTGCCAGTCGGTCAGGTAGGGGATTCATGAACACTGAAGCTTTCTTT. Translating it yields CASRSGRGFMNTEAFF. Together with reference TRBV7-9 and TRBJ1-1, the CDR3 gives the full variable domain: DTGVSQNPRHKITKRGQNVTFRCDPISEHNRLYWYRQTLGQGPEFLTYFQNEAQLEKSRLLSDRFSAERPKGSFSTLEIQRTEQGDSAMYLCASRSGRGFMNTEAFFGQGTRLTVV.

The chain recombines TRBV7-3 with TRBJ2-2; D gene uncertain. The CDR3 is made up of 14 amino acids. V lost 5 bases, J lost 6 bases, and 13 bases lay in between. The V gene's germline CDR1 is SGHTA and CDR2 FQGTGA. In nucleotides, the CDR3 is TGTGCCAGCAGCCCCTCGGCGGATCCCGGGGAGCTGTTTTTT. The encoded protein is CASSPSADPGELFF.

The V call is TRBV10-1, the J call TRBJ2-3; the match to TRBD1 covers 9 bases. The CDR3 is made up of 13 amino acids. The germline gives CDR1 WNHNN, CDR2 SYGVQD (reference sequence). Trimming at V came to 8 bases and at J to 7 bases, leaving 7 bases not matched to a gene. The CDR3 DNA is TGCGCCAGCCCTGGGACAGGGCGTAATACGCAGTATTTT. Its protein product is CASPGTGRNTQYF.

The gene calls are TRBV6-4 and TRBJ2-6, with D tentatively TRBD2 (5 bases). V lost 0 bases to trimming and J lost 0 bases, with 15 bases between them. Germline V gives CDR1 MRHNA, CDR2 SNTAGT. There are 19 residues in the CDR3. The CDR3 coding sequence is TGTGCCAGCAGTGACTCATCGGGGTCCATCCACTCTGGGGCCAACGTCCTGACTTTC. It specifies CASSDSSGSIHSGANVLTF.

This clone has only a few counts. The chain employs TRBV11-3 and TRBJ2-1, with TRBD2 identical over 9 bases. Germline CDR1 and CDR2: SGHNT and YENEEA. This CDR3 contains 13 residues. DNA of the CDR3: TGTGCTACGGCGGGAGGGGCGTCCAATGAGCAGTTCTTC. Encoded protein: CATAGGASNEQFF.

V and J are TRBV29-1 and TRBJ1-3, with D possibly TRBD1 on 5 matching bases. Germline CDR1 and CDR2: SQVTM and ANQGSEA. The CDR3 extends over 14 amino acids. Trimming left V 4 bases short and J 1 base short, with 11 bases between. The DNA for the CDR3 is TGCAGCGTTGTACGGGGGTCTTCTGGAAACACCATATATTTT. This translates into CSVVRGSSGNTIYF.

The chain links TRBV11-2 to TRBJ2-7; TRBD1 matches 7 bases. With V trimmed by 7 bases and J by 3 bases, 18 bases remained unmatched. CDR1 and CDR2 (germline): SGHAT, FQNNGV. CDR3 length: 17 amino acids. CDR3: CASKNRQGGYSNYEQYF. The CDR3 DNA reads TGTGCCAGCAAGAACCGACAGGGCGGCTACTCGAACTACGAGCAGTACTTC.

This rearrangement joins TRBV30 to TRBJ2-7; possibly TRBD2 for D (6 bases). V lost 0 bases to trimming and J lost 7 bases, with 10 bases between them. The germline V gene encodes CDR1 GTSNPN and CDR2 SVGIG (reference sequence). There are 12 residues in the CDR3. The CDR3 DNA reads as TGTGCCTGGAGTGTAACGGGGGAGGAGCAGTACTTC. Translating it yields CAWSVTGEEQYF.